These T cell receptor beta chains were read from a single sample in a study of beta chain features in type 1 diabetes. Generated by immunoSEQ multiplex PCR, the TCRdb table keeps only in-frame clones and is missing some. This table has 150,000 to 190,000 clones, about 9.3% appearing once. Sequenced sample: central memory CD4+ T cells from blood. All receptors come from a young man with type 1 diabetes. CDR3s include the opening cysteine and the closing phenylalanine or tryptophan. The D gene is left open where the match is weak. Some rows have no size entry. The others give once, few or many, or a class for an expanded clone.

cdr3_aa: CASSSTSAINTGELFF; cdr3_nt: TGCGCCAGCAGCTCAACTAGCGCTATCAACACCGGGGAGCTGTTTTTT; d_call: TRBD2; j_call: TRBJ2-2; v_call: TRBV5-1; clone_size: NA
cdr3_aa: CASSLLDSRETQYF; cdr3_nt: TGCGCCAGCAGCCTCCTGGACAGTCGAGAGACCCAGTACTTC; d_call: NA; j_call: TRBJ2-5; v_call: TRBV5-1; clone_size: NA
cdr3_aa: CASSLVTSGEETQYF; cdr3_nt: TGCGCCAGCAGCTTGGTGACTAGCGGAGAAGAGACCCAGTACTTC; d_call: TRBD2; j_call: TRBJ2-5; v_call: TRBV5-1; clone_size: NA
cdr3_aa: CATSSVLQGMNTGELFF; cdr3_nt: TGTGCCACCAGCAGTGTCCTCCAGGGAATGAACACCGGGGAGCTGTTTTTT; d_call: NA; j_call: TRBJ2-2; v_call: TRBV15; clone_size: NA
cdr3_aa: CASSLTTGGGREKLFF; cdr3_nt: TGTGCCAGCAGCTTGACGACAGGTGGTGGTAGGGAAAAACTGTTTTTT; d_call: NA; j_call: TRBJ1-4; v_call: TRBV7-8; clone_size: NA
cdr3_aa: CASTKGANSAYEQYF; cdr3_nt: TGTGCCAGCACGAAGGGGGCGAACTCCGCCTACGAGCAGTACTTC; d_call: TRBD1; j_call: TRBJ2-7; v_call: TRBV7-3; clone_size: NA
cdr3_aa: CSVGPRETQYF; cdr3_nt: TGCAGCGTGGGCCCCCGGGAGACCCAGTACTTC; d_call: NA; j_call: TRBJ2-5; v_call: TRBV20-1; clone_size: NA
cdr3_aa: CASSPEGPYGYTF; cdr3_nt: TGTGCCAGCAGCCCGGAGGGACCCTATGGCTACACCTTC; d_call: NA; j_call: TRBJ1-2; v_call: TRBV7-2; clone_size: NA
cdr3_aa: CASQNRHPQETQYF; cdr3_nt: TGTGCCAGCCAAAATCGACATCCCCAAGAGACCCAGTACTTC; d_call: NA; j_call: TRBJ2-5; v_call: TRBV7-2; clone_size: few
cdr3_aa: CASRTGDGYTF; cdr3_nt: TGTGCCAGTAGGACAGGGGATGGCTACACCTTC; d_call: TRBD1; j_call: TRBJ1-2; v_call: TRBV19; clone_size: few
cdr3_aa: CASSPTRGKNYGYTF; cdr3_nt: TGTGCCAGCAGCCCCACCCGGGGGAAGAACTATGGCTACACCTTC; d_call: NA; j_call: TRBJ1-2; v_call: TRBV7-2; clone_size: few